This TCR beta chain was documented in a study of identical twins. This CDR3 contains 16 residues. The trim removed 4 bases at V and 4 bases at J, leaving 8 bases unmatched. Germline CDR1 DFQATT, CDR2 SNEGSKA (reference sequence). One entry per CDR3 protein results from TCRdb running MiXCR on the 5' RACE reads. The table has 200,000 to 300,000 distinct CDR3 sequences, roughly 12% seen once; the top ten hold 4% to 5%. Turning to this clonotype: What it binds is unknown.

General study findings and limits: Invariant MAIT and iNKT cells could partly confound zero-insertion analyses.

Another study also made use of these data, one on yellow fever vaccine responses in identical twins.

The sequence was collected from a woman between 18 and 29 years old in good health. Sequencing used memory (CD45RO+) T cells sorted from blood. The genes are TRBV20-1 and TRBJ2-1; 12 bases map to TRBD2. The CDR3 loop is CSAILAGGRLYNEQFF. The DNA of the CDR3 is TGCAGTGCTATACTAGCGGGAGGCCGTTTATACAATGAGCAGTTCTTC.